The clone carrying this TCR beta chain came up a few times. Other DNA sequences in the same sample also yield this CDR3. This entry is derived from a study of T cell changes during pregnancy in multiple sclerosis. Data came from immunoSEQ multiplex PCR; TCRdb stores just in-frame clones and leaves some out. The top ten hold over 1.5% of the sample, which has around 100,000 clones, more than 85% seen once. This CDR3 has 12 residues. Germline lookup yields CDR1 SNHLY and CDR2 FYNNEI. V dropped 6 bases and J dropped 6 bases, with 11 bases sitting between them. The V call is TRBV2, the J call TRBJ1-1; D possibly corresponds to TRBD1 (5 bases). This clonotype was sampled from a female donor with multiple sclerosis, enrolled in a pregnancy study. The sample was peripheral blood, taken in the third trimester of pregnancy. The CDR3 nucleotides are TGTGCCAGCAGAGACAGAACCGCTGAAGCTTTCTTT. Residues: CASRDRTAEAFF.